This T cell receptor (beta chain) is from a study of identical twins. V was trimmed by 5 bases and J by 4 bases, leaving 10 bases between them. This CDR3 region has 12 residues. CDR1 and CDR2 from the germline V gene are DFQATT and SNEGSKA (reference sequence). Donors uniformly comprised healthy Caucasians. A universal primer site was added by template switching, and unique molecular identifiers were carried by the cDNA. A single record per CDR3 protein comes from TCRdb applying MiXCR to the 5' RACE reads. This table holds 510,000 or so distinct CDR3 sequences, around 15% found once. This clonotype came up many times. The antigen remains undetermined. Study conclusions and caveats: Instead of following the same donors, the conclusions were based on cross-sectional statistical analysis. The abundant beta clonotypes from cord blood had fewer insertions, and memory repertoires had none of this.

Another study also made use of these data, one on yellow fever vaccine responses in identical twins.

This sequence was found in a woman aged 18-35 years in good health. The rearrangement joins TRBV20-1 to TRBJ2-3; D uncertain. Sequenced: CD4+ T cells sorted from blood. The CDR3, as DNA: TGCAGTGCTCACGGGCAGGCAGATACGCAGTATTTT. This encodes CSAHGQADTQYF.